The source of this T cell receptor beta chain is a study of blood T cell repertoires in COVID-19. Study as a whole: Acute and convalescent COVID-19 specimens originated in the United States, Italy and Spain. T cells, B-cell-depleted T cells, or PBMCs supplied cDNA or gDNA.

Methods used by the authors: Cell counts per sample came from amplifying reference gene primers. Using immunoSEQ multiplex PCR, the repertoire was profiled, and TCRdb retains in-frame clones only, with some absent. The V and J calls and clone size were taken over from that table, and D and trimming were inferred from the DNA. The sample gives 95,000 to 120,000 clones, 70% to 90% of which show up once; over 6.5% is in the top ten. Sequencing was performed on peripheral blood. The TCR originated in a woman between 65 and 79 years old who had recovered from COVID-19.

The CDR3 DNA follows: TGTGCCAGCAGCCGAGAGAGCCACAATGAGCAGTTCTTC. It encodes CASSRESHNEQFF. The genes are TRBV7-3 and TRBJ2-1; D gene uncertain. V gave up 5 bases and J gave up 5 bases, with 10 bases separating them. Germline CDR1 SGHTA, CDR2 FQGTGA. CDR3 size: 13 residues.